Sequencing of this T cell receptor (beta chain) was carried out in a study of blood T cell repertoires in COVID-19. Overall study context: The United States, Italy and Spain supplied acute and convalescent COVID-19 samples. T cells, B-cell-depleted T cells, or PBMCs supplied cDNA or gDNA.

How the authors handled the data: The assay estimated nucleated cells by amplifying reference gene primers. The method was immunoSEQ multiplex PCR; TCRdb's version includes in-frame clones alone and lacks a portion of them. V, J and clone size were drawn from that table, and D and trimming were deduced from the DNA. The sample gives 120,000 or so clones, approximately 71% of which show up once; under 2.5% is in the top ten. V was shortened by 5 bases and J by 10 bases, with 20 bases between the two germline ends. Per the germline V gene, CDR1 is SGHVS and CDR2 is FNYEAQ. The CDR3 runs to 15 residues.

This TCR came from a woman between 70 and 85 years old with acute or convalescent COVID-19. Sequencing was carried out using peripheral blood. The genes are TRBV7-6 and TRBJ1-4; D possibly corresponds to TRBD1 (5 bases). The CDR3 spells CASSPQQARGGKLFF. In nucleotides, the CDR3 is TGTGCCAGCAGCCCCCAGCAGGCCCGGGGGGGAAAACTGTTTTTT.